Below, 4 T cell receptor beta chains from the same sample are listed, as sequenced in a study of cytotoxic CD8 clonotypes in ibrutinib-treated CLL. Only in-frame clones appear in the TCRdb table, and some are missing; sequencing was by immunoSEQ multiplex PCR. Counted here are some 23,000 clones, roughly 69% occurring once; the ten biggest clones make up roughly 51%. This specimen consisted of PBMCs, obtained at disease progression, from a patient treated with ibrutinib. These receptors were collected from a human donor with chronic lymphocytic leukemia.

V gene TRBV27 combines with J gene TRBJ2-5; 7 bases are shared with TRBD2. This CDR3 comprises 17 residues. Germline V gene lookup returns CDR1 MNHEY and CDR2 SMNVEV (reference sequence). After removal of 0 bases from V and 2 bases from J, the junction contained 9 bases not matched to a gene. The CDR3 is CASSLSPLGSGQETQYF. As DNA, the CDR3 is TGTGCCAGCAGTTTATCTCCCCTGGGTAGCGGGCAAGAGACCCAGTACTTC.

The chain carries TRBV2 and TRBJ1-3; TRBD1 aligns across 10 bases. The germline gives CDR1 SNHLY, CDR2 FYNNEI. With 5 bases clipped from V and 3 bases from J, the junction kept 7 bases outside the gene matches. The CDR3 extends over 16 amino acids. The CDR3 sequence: CASSPRQGARGNTIYF. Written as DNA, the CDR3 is TGTGCCAGCAGTCCTAGACAGGGGGCGCGTGGAAACACCATATATTTT.

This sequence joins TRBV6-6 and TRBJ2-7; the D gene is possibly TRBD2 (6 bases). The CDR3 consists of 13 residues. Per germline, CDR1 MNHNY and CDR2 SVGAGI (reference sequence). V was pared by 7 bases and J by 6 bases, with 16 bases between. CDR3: CASTWGDSGEQYF. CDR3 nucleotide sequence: TGTGCCAGCACCTGGGGGGACTCGGGCGAGCAGTACTTC.

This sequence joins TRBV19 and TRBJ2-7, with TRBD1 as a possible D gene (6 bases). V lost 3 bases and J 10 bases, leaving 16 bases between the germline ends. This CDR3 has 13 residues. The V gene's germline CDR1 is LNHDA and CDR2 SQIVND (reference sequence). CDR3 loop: CASSMRTGTLQYF. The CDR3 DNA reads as TGTGCCAGTAGTATGCGCACCGGGACATTACAGTACTTC.